A single sample is the source of the 21 T cell receptor beta chains below, sequenced in a study of cytomegalovirus exposure and HLA in healthy donors. This PCR relied on a set of 60 Vbeta primers and 13 Jbeta primers. Repertoires were generated with immunoSEQ multiplex PCR, while TCRdb's copy carries only in-frame clones and drops some. This sample's table reports 100,000 to 150,000 clones. Material for sequencing was PBMCs. These receptors were collected from a woman aged 40 to 55 in good health and CMV-seropositive.

This chain links TRBV28 with TRBJ2-7, with D perhaps TRBD2 (6 bases). The ends were cut back, 2 bases at V and 7 bases at J, with 12 bases in the middle. CDR1 and CDR2 (germline): MDHEN, SYDVKM. This CDR3 region has 13 residues. The CDR3 is CASSLSGGREQYF. Written as DNA, the CDR3 is TGTGCCAGCAGTTTAAGTGGAGGGAGGGAGCAGTACTTC.

A note on this clone: Other nucleotide sequences from this sample produce the same CDR3. This sequence joins TRBV5-6 and TRBJ2-1, with a tentative D call TRBD1 (6 bases). The V gene's germline CDR1 is SGHDT and CDR2 YYEEEE. V lost 4 bases and J lost 7, with 9 bases in between. The CDR3 is 12 residues long. The CDR3 DNA reads as TGTGCCAGCAGCAGGGGGTATAATGAGCAGTTCTTC. This gives the protein CASSRGYNEQFF. Supplemented by reference TRBV5-6 and TRBJ2-1, the full variable domain reads DAGVTQSPTHLIKTRGQQVTLRCSPKSGHDTVSWYQQALGQGPQFIFQYYEEEERQRGNFPDRFSGHQFPNYSSELNVNALLLGDSALYLCASSRGYNEQFFGPGTRLTVL.

V and J are TRBV5-3 and TRBJ2-7; 8 nucleotides line up with TRBD1. TRBV5-3 is treated as an ORF (open reading frame) with a function not yet certain. V trimming: 3 bases; J trimming: 7 bases; junction bases outside the gene matches: 15. CDR3 length: 16 amino acids. In nucleotides, the CDR3 is TGTGCCAGAAGCTCGCGGTATGACAGGGGATTGTGGGAGCAGTACTTC. Protein product: CARSSRYDRGLWEQYF.

V gene TRBV25-1 combines with J gene TRBJ2-5, with 14 bases aligning to TRBD2. J was trimmed by 5 bases and V by 6 bases; bases with no gene match: 5. Germline V gene data show CDR1 as MGHDK and CDR2 as SYGVNS. The CDR3 totals 15 residues. CDR3: CASRGLAGAVETQYF. CDR3 DNA sequence: TGTGCCAGCAGGGGACTAGCGGGAGCGGTTGAGACCCAGTACTTC.

The chain combines TRBV7-2 with TRBJ2-3; 11 bases fit TRBD2. This CDR3 has 16 amino acids. Germline assignment: CDR1 SGHTA and CDR2 FQGNSA. V shed 5 bases, J shed 1 base, and the junction held 5 bases outside the gene matches. The CDR3 DNA reads TGTGCCAGCAGCCCGAGACTAGCGGGGCGCACAGATACGCAGTATTTT. Amino acids: CASSPRLAGRTDTQYF. Full variable domain (remainder filled in from reference TRBV7-2 and TRBJ2-3): GAGVSQSPSNKVTEKGKDVELRCDPISGHTALYWYRQSLGQGLEFLIYFQGNSAPDKSGLPSDRFSAERTGGSVSTLTIQRTQQEDSAVYLCASSPRLAGRTDTQYFGPGTRLTVL.

The genes are TRBV30 and TRBJ1-6; D may be TRBD1 (5 bases). Germline loops: CDR1 GTSNPN, CDR2 SVGIG (reference sequence). V lost 1 base, J lost 8 bases, and 12 bases lay in between. The CDR3 spans 14 residues. CDR3 amino acids: CAWSDRGGDSPLHF. The CDR3 bases are TGTGCCTGGAGTGATAGGGGCGGAGATTCACCCCTCCACTTT.

The chain recombines TRBV28 with TRBJ2-1; a possible D gene is TRBD2 (6 bases). V shed 5 bases and J shed 9 bases, with 17 bases lying between them. The CDR3 runs to 14 residues. Germline V gene data show CDR1 as MDHEN and CDR2 as SYDVKM. The CDR3 protein is CASSVDRDSGEQFF. In DNA form, the CDR3 reads TGTGCCAGCAGTGTAGACCGGGACTCGGGTGAGCAGTTCTTC.

V usage is TRBV7-3 and J usage is TRBJ2-7, with D uncertain. CDR3 size: 13 residues. Germline loops: CDR1 SGHTA, CDR2 FQGTGA. The V gene lost 0 bases and the J gene lost 5 bases, with 8 bases spanning the gap. CDR3 sequence (DNA): TGTGCCAGCAGCTTAACGTCGGTAGACGAGCAGTACTTC. Translation gives CASSLTSVDEQYF.

The gene calls are TRBV7-9 and TRBJ1-4, with 9 bases lining up with TRBD1. This CDR3 region has 17 residues. The V segment lost 5 bases and the J segment 6 bases; nucleotides outside the gene matches: 13. Per the germline V gene, CDR1 is SEHNR and CDR2 is FQNEAQ (reference sequence). The CDR3 protein is CASSQKQGAGIDEKLFF. The CDR3 DNA reads TGTGCCAGCAGCCAAAAACAGGGGGCAGGTATTGATGAAAAACTGTTTTTT.

The CDR3 nucleotides are TGTGCCTGGGACAAGGGGATGAACACTGAAGCTTTCTTT. It is translated as CAWDKGMNTEAFF. The chain is built from TRBV30 and TRBJ1-1; TRBD1 might be the D (5 bases). Germline V lookup: CDR1 GTSNPN, CDR2 SVGIG (reference sequence). V lost 5 bases, J lost 0 bases, and 10 bases lay in between. The CDR3 has 13 residues. The full variable domain, its missing parts supplied by reference TRBV30 and TRBJ1-1, is SQTIHQWPATLVQPVGSPLSLECTVEGTSNPNLYWYRQAAGRGLQLLFYSVGIGQISSEVPQNLSASRPQDRQFILSSKKLLLSDSGFYLCAWDKGMNTEAFFGQGTRLTVV.

The CDR3 DNA reads as TGCGCCAGCAGTGAACGTAGCGGGAGGGCCAATGAGCAGTTCTTC. Translating gives CASSERSGRANEQFF. The rearrangement joins TRBV10-1 to TRBJ2-1, with 11 bases lining up with TRBD2. CDR3 size: 15 residues. Germline V gives CDR1 WNHNN, CDR2 SYGVQD (reference sequence). V shed 3 bases, J shed 6 bases, and the junction held 4 bases outside the gene matches.

The chain carries TRBV27 and TRBJ2-7, with 8 bases aligning to TRBD2. CDR1 and CDR2 (germline): MNHEY, SMNVEV (reference sequence). The CDR3 covers 15 residues. After removal of 1 base from V and 3 bases from J, the junction contained 5 bases not matched to a gene. CDR3 sequence: CASSLFLGLVYEQYF. DNA for the CDR3: TGTGCCAGCAGTTTATTTCTGGGACTAGTCTACGAGCAGTACTTC.

CDR3 protein: CASSTGTKNIQYF. As DNA, the CDR3 is TGTGCCAGCAGCACAGGGACCAAAAACATTCAGTACTTC. This rearrangement joins TRBV2 to TRBJ2-4, with D possibly being TRBD1 (6 bases). Germline V lookup: CDR1 SNHLY, CDR2 FYNNEI. This CDR3 contains 13 residues. The germline V and J ends were trimmed by 6 bases and 2 bases, with 8 bases remaining between them.

The chain links TRBV7-7 to TRBJ2-3, with unresolved D. Trimming removed 4 bases from V and 2 bases from J, with 7 bases in between. The CDR3 has 13 amino acids. Looked up from germline, CDR1 is SSHAT and CDR2 is FNYEAQ (reference sequence). The CDR3 bases are TGTGCCAGCAGCTCCGACACCACAGATACGCAGTATTTT. Its translation: CASSSDTTDTQYF. Together with reference TRBV7-7 and TRBJ2-3, the CDR3 gives the full variable domain: GAGVSQSPRYKVTKRGQDVTLRCDPISSHATLYWYQQALGQGPEFLTYFNYEAQPDKSGLPSDRFSAERPEGSISTLTIQRTEQRDSAMYRCASSSDTTDTQYFGPGTRLTVL.

The chain employs TRBV29-1 and TRBJ1-4; 8 bases are a match to TRBD1. The CDR3 extends over 12 amino acids. V lost 6 bases and J lost 7; bases outside the gene matches: 4. Germline CDR1 SQVTM, CDR2 ANQGSEA. This chain's CDR3 is CSVRTGSEKLFF. Written as DNA, the CDR3 is TGCAGCGTGCGGACAGGGTCTGAAAAACTGTTTTTT.

The V gene is TRBV18, the J gene TRBJ2-1, with 14 bases that match TRBD2. In germline, CDR1 is KGHSH, CDR2 LQKENI. CDR3 length equals 16 residues. V was clipped by 5 bases and J by 9 bases; unmatched bases: 9. The CDR3 coding sequence is TGTGCCAGCTCATCCCCCCGACTAGCGGGAGGGAGTGAGCAGTTCTTC. It translates to CASSSPRLAGGSEQFF.

The chain links TRBV7-3 to TRBJ2-2; 7 positions match TRBD1. The CDR3 is 14 amino acids. CDR1 is SGHTA and CDR2 is FQGTGA in the germline V gene. Trimming removed 2 bases from V and 6 bases from J; junction bases left unmatched: 3. The CDR3 DNA reads TGTGCCAGCAGCTTAGACAGGGTAGCCGGGGAGCTGTTTTTT. It codes for CASSLDRVAGELFF.

The chain combines TRBV14 with TRBJ2-5; TRBD1 aligns across 7 bases. The CDR3 spans 21 residues. With 1 base clipped from V and 1 base from J, the junction kept 21 bases outside the gene matches. The germline V gene encodes CDR1 SGHDN and CDR2 FVKESK. The CDR3 bases are TGTGCCAGCAGCCAAGGGAGGTGGCAGGGGGTTTCTGGAGTCTTCCAAGAGACCCAGTACTTC. This translates into CASSQGRWQGVSGVFQETQYF.

This chain uses TRBV7-9 with TRBJ2-7, with D tentatively TRBD2 (5 bases). Trimming stripped 3 bases from V and 0 bases from J, with 12 bases between. The germline gives CDR1 SEHNR, CDR2 FQNEAQ (reference sequence). The CDR3 length is 15 residues. The CDR3 sequence is CASSFLLGDSYEQYF. The DNA for the CDR3 is TGTGCCAGCAGCTTCCTTTTGGGAGACTCCTACGAGCAGTACTTC.

The rearrangement links TRBV7-3 to TRBJ1-2, with 9 bases that match TRBD1. Unmatched junction bases numbered 8, after V lost 6 bases and J lost 3 bases. The CDR3 consists of 15 residues. The germline CDR1 and CDR2 sequences are SGHTA and FQGTGA. For the CDR3, the DNA is TGTGCCAGCAGGACCCGACAGGGGGTGGACTATGGCTACACCTTC. Its translation is CASRTRQGVDYGYTF.

The chain has TRBV10-2 and TRBJ2-7; 11 bases align to TRBD2. V gave up 6 bases and J gave up 2 bases; unmatched junction bases: 3. Germline V gene sequence: CDR1 WSHSY, CDR2 SAAADI. The CDR3 covers 14 residues. The CDR3 nucleotides are TGCGCCAGCAGGATAGCGGGAGGGACCTACGAGCAGTACTTC. Protein sequence: CASRIAGGTYEQYF.